A selection of T cell receptor beta chains follows, all from one sample in a study of cytomegalovirus exposure and HLA in healthy donors. Assay used: immunoSEQ multiplex PCR; TCRdb lists only in-frame clones, some missing. This sample carries 65,000 to 90,000 clones, around 90% of them seen once, and the ten largest clones take 3% to 4%. The specimen was PBMCs. The receptor set was obtained from a woman aged 18-29 years in good health and CMV-seropositive. The CDR3 runs from the conserved cysteine through the conserved F or W. The order of the fields is CDR3 DNA, CDR3 protein, D gene, clone size, V gene, J gene. A D gene is named only where the DNA matches it firmly. For some rows the clone size is stated as once, few or many, or as a class when expanded; others skip it.

CDR3nt: TGTGCCAGCAGGGAGGGTTACGAGCAGTACTTC; CDR3aa: CASREGYEQYF; d_gene: .; abundance: .; v_gene: TRBV6-6; j_gene: TRBJ2-7
CDR3nt: TGCAGTGCTAGAATCTCCCACGAGCAGTACTTC; CDR3aa: CSARISHEQYF; d_gene: .; abundance: once; v_gene: TRBV20-1; j_gene: TRBJ2-7
CDR3nt: TGTGCCAGCAGCCAAGACAGGGTGGCCAAAAACATTCAGTACTTC; CDR3aa: CASSQDRVAKNIQYF; d_gene: .; abundance: .; v_gene: TRBV14; j_gene: TRBJ2-4
CDR3nt: TGCGCCAGCAGCCAAGATTTGTCCCCCGGGACAGGGGCCACAGATACGCAGTATTTT; CDR3aa: CASSQDLSPGTGATDTQYF; d_gene: TRBD1; abundance: .; v_gene: TRBV4-3; j_gene: TRBJ2-3
CDR3nt: TGTGCCAGCAGCCTGGGACAGGGGAACACTGACGCTTTCTTT; CDR3aa: CASSLGQGNTDAFF; d_gene: TRBD1; abundance: once; v_gene: TRBV7-2; j_gene: TRBJ1-1
CDR3nt: TGTGCCAGCAGCCCCGGGAGGACAACCTACAATGAGCAGTTCTTC; CDR3aa: CASSPGRTTYNEQFF; d_gene: TRBD2; abundance: .; v_gene: TRBV4-2; j_gene: TRBJ2-1
CDR3nt: TGTGCCTGGGTTGGGACTAGCGGGAGGGCCCCGCAGTACTTC; CDR3aa: CAWVGTSGRAPQYF; d_gene: TRBD2; abundance: .; v_gene: TRBV30; j_gene: TRBJ2-7
CDR3nt: TGTGCCAGCTCACCCCCGGGACACCCTGAAGCTTTCTTT; CDR3aa: CASSPPGHPEAFF; d_gene: .; abundance: .; v_gene: TRBV18; j_gene: TRBJ1-1
CDR3nt: TGTGCCAGCAGTTTTCCCGCCGGGACTAGCTCCTACGAGCAGTACTTC; CDR3aa: CASSFPAGTSSYEQYF; d_gene: TRBD2; abundance: .; v_gene: TRBV28; j_gene: TRBJ2-7
CDR3nt: TGTGCCACCAGCACTGGTGGGACAGATGCAGGTGAGCAGTTCTTC; CDR3aa: CATSTGGTDAGEQFF; d_gene: TRBD1; abundance: .; v_gene: TRBV15; j_gene: TRBJ2-1
CDR3nt: TGTGCCAGCAGCCTGGGGGAGCTGAGCTCCTACGAGCAGTACTTC; CDR3aa: CASSLGELSSYEQYF; d_gene: .; abundance: few; v_gene: TRBV5-5; j_gene: TRBJ2-7